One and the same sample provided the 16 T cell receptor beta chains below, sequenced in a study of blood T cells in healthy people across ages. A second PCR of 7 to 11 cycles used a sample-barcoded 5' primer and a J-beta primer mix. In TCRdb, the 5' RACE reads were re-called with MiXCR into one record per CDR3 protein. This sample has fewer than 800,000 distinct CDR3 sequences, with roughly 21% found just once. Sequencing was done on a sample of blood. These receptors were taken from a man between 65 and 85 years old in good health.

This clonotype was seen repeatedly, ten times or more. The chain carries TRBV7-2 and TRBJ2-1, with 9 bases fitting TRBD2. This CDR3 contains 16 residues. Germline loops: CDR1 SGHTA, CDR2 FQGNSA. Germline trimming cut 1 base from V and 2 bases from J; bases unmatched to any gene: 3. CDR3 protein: CASSLVASGTYNEQFF. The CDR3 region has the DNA TGTGCCAGCAGCTTAGTGGCTAGCGGGACCTACAATGAGCAGTTCTTC.

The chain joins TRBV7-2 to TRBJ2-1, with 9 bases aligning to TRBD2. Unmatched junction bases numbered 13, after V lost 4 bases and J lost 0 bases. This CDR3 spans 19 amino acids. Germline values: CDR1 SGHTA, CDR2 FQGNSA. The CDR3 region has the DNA TGTGCCAGCAGCTCCCCTGGGGATAGCGGGAGCAGCTCCTACAATGAGCAGTTCTTC. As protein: CASSSPGDSGSSSYNEQFF.

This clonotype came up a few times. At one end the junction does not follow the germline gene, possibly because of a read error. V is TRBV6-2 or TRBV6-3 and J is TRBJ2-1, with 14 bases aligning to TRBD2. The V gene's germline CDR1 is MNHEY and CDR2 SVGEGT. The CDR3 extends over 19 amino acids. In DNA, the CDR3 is TGTGCCAGCAGGTACTCGATAAGGACTAGCGGGAGGATAGAGGATGAGCAGTTCTTC. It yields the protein CASRYSIRTSGRIEDEQFF.

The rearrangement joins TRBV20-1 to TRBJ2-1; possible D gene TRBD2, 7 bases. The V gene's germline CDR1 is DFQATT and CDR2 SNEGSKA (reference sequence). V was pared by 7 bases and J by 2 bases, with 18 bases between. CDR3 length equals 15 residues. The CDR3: CSVMGGRDTYNEQFF. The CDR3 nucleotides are TGCAGTGTTATGGGTGGGAGGGACACCTACAATGAGCAGTTCTTC.

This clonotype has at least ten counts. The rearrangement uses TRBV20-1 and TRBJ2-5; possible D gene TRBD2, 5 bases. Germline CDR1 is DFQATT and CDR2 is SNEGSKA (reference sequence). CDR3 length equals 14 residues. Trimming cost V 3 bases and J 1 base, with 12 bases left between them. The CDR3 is CSARPRGIQETQYF. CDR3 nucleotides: TGCAGTGCTAGGCCCCGGGGAATCCAAGAGACCCAGTACTTC.

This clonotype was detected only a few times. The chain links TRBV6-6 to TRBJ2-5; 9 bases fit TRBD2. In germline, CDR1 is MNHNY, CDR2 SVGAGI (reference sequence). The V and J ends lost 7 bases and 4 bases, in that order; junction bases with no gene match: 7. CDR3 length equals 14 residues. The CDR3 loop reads CASTYSGSGETQYF. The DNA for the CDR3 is TGTGCCAGCACTTATAGCGGGAGTGGAGAGACCCAGTACTTC.

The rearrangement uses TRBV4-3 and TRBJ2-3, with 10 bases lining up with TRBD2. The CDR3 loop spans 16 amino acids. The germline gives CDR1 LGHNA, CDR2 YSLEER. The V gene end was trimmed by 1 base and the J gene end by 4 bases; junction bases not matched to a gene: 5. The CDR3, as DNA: TGCGCCAGCAGCCAAGGTATAGCGGGAGGAGCAGATACGCAGTATTTT. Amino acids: CASSQGIAGGADTQYF.

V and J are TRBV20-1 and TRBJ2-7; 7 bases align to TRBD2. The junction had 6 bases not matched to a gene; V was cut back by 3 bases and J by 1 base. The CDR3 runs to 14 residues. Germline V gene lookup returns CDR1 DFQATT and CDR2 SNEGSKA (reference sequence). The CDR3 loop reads CSARISGSSYEQYF. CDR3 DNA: TGCAGTGCTAGGATTAGCGGGTCATCCTACGAGCAGTACTTC.

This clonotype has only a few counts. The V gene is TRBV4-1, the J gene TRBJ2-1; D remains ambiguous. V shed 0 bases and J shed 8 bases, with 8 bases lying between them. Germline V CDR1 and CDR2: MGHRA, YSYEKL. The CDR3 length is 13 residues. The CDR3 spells CASSQDQAYEQFF. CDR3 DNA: TGCGCCAGCAGCCAAGACCAGGCATATGAGCAGTTCTTC.

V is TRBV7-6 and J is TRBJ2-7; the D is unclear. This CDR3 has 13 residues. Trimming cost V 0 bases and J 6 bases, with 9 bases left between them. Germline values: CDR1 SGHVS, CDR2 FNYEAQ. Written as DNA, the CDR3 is TGTGCCAGCAGCTTAGCAGCCCCCCGCGAGCAGTACTTC. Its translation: CASSLAAPREQYF.

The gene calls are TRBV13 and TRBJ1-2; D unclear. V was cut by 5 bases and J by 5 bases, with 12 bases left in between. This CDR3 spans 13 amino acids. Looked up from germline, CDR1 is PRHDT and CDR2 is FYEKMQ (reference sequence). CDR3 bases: TGTGCCAGCAGCCTTAGAGGAGAGTATGGCTACACCTTC. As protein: CASSLRGEYGYTF.

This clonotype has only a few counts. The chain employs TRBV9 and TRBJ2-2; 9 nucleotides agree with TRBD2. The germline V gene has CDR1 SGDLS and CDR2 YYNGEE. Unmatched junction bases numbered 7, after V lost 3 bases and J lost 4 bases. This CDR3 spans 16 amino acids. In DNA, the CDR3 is TGTGCCAGCAGCGGTAGCGGGGGATCTTCCACCGGGGAGCTGTTTTTT. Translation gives CASSGSGGSSTGELFF.

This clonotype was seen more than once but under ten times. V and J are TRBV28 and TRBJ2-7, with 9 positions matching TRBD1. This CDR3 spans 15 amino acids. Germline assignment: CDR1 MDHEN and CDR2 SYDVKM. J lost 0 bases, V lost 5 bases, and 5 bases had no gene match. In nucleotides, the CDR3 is TGTGCCAGCAGTCCCCGGGACAGGGTCTCCTACGAGCAGTACTTC. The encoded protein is CASSPRDRVSYEQYF.

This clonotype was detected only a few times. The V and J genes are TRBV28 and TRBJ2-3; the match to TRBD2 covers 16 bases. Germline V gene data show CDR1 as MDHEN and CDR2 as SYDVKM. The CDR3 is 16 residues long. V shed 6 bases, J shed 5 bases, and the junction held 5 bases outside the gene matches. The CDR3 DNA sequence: TGTGCCAGCAGGACCGGGACTAGCGGGAGGGGAGATACGCAGTATTTT. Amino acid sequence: CASRTGTSGRGDTQYF. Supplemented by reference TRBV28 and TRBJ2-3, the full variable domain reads DVKVTQSSRYLVKRTGEKVFLECVQDMDHENMFWYRQDPGLGLRLIYFSYDVKMKEKGDIPEGYSVSREKKERFSLILESASTNQTSMYLCASRTGTSGRGDTQYFGPGTRLTVL.

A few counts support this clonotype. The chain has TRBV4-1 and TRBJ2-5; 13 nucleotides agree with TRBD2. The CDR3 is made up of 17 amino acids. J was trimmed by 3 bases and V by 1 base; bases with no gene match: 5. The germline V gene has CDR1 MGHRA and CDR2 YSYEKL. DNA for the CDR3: TGCGCCAGCAGCCAAGGCCCTGGACTAGCGGGAGAAGAGACCCAGTACTTC. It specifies CASSQGPGLAGEETQYF.

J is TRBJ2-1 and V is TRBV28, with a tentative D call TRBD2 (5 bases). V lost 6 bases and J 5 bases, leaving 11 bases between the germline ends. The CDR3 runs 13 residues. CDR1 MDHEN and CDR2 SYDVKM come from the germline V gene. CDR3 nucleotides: TGTGCCAGCAGCCGGAGCGGCGACAATGAGCAGTTCTTC. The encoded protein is CASSRSGDNEQFF. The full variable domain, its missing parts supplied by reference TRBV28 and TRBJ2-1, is DVKVTQSSRYLVKRTGEKVFLECVQDMDHENMFWYRQDPGLGLRLIYFSYDVKMKEKGDIPEGYSVSREKKERFSLILESASTNQTSMYLCASSRSGDNEQFFGPGTRLTVL.